This passage covers 12 T cell receptor beta chains from one sample sequenced in a study of T cell responses to AZD1222 COVID-19 vaccine (dated by TCRdb to the early 2020s). Read against the paper, the sample's time point label means: baseline before first vaccination. Read against the paper, the sample's treatment or condition label means: meningococcal conjugate vaccine given as trial control. Receptor libraries were prepared by the immunoSEQ multiplex PCR assay. TCRdb stores this immuneACCESS table with in-frame sequences only. Part of the clones is absent; in the studies checked, under half of the shortfall reflects unresolved V genes, and no reason is known for the rest. Across this sample there are tens of thousands of clones, with 70% to 90% seen only once. Around 5.1% of the sample comes from the top ten. The sequencing used peripheral blood, collected on day 0 of MenACWY control vaccination. The receptor source for this set is an adult in good health.

This chain links TRBV28 with TRBJ2-7; tentatively, D is TRBD2 (6 bases). The CDR3 extends over 14 amino acids. V lost 6 bases, J lost 0 bases, and 12 bases lay in between. The germline V gene has CDR1 MDHEN and CDR2 SYDVKM. This CDR3 is CASRSSGGSYEQYF. The CDR3 DNA reads TGTGCCAGCAGATCTTCCGGGGGCTCCTACGAGCAGTACTTC.

The rearrangement links TRBV6-5 to TRBJ2-3, with TRBD2 identical over 12 bases. From germline, CDR1 is MNHEY and CDR2 SVGAGI. The CDR3 spans 14 residues. V dropped 8 bases and J dropped 4; count of bases not matched to a gene: 4. DNA for the CDR3: TGTGCCAGCGGGACTAGCGGGCCCCCAGATACGCAGTATTTT. It yields the protein CASGTSGPPDTQYF.

V and J are TRBV18 and TRBJ2-2; 12 nucleotides line up with TRBD1. In germline, CDR1 is KGHSH, CDR2 LQKENI. CDR3 size: 18 residues. V lost 2 bases to trimming and J lost 2 bases; unmatched junction nucleotides: 6. The CDR3 DNA is TGTGCCAGCTCACCATTTTTCGGGACAGGGGGCAACACCGGGGAGCTGTTTTTT. It codes for CASSPFFGTGGNTGELFF.

This chain uses TRBV7-2 with TRBJ2-5; D uncertain. The CDR3 spans 15 residues. V gave up 2 bases and J gave up 1 base, with 11 bases separating them. CDR1 and CDR2 from the germline V gene are SGHTA and FQGNSA. The CDR3 protein is CASSLIGNPQETQYF. The CDR3 DNA reads TGTGCCAGCAGCTTAATCGGAAACCCCCAAGAGACCCAGTACTTC. The full variable domain, completed using reference TRBV7-2 and TRBJ2-5, is GAGVSQSPSNKVTEKGKDVELRCDPISGHTALYWYRQSLGQGLEFLIYFQGNSAPDKSGLPSDRFSAERTGGSVSTLTIQRTQQEDSAVYLCASSLIGNPQETQYFGPGTRLLVL.

The rearrangement joins TRBV7-2 to TRBJ2-1, with D unclear. V was cut by 0 bases and J by 0 bases, with 9 bases left in between. The CDR3 contains 16 residues. CDR1 is SGHTA and CDR2 is FQGNSA in the germline V gene. The CDR3 region is CASSLAASSSYNEQFF. CDR3 sequence (DNA): TGTGCCAGCAGCTTAGCGGCGTCAAGCTCCTACAATGAGCAGTTCTTC.

This chain joins TRBV10-3 and TRBJ1-1, with 8 bases identical to TRBD1. CDR3 length: 19 residues. The J segment lost 0 bases and the V segment lost 8 bases, leaving 20 bases of the junction unmatched. CDR1 is ENHRY, CDR2 SYGVKD, per germline. CDR3 amino acids: CAIAEAGGKGKRMNTEAFF. CDR3 coding DNA: TGTGCCATCGCAGAAGCAGGGGGCAAAGGAAAAAGGATGAACACTGAAGCTTTCTTT.

V and J are TRBV10-3 and TRBJ2-5; D perhaps matches TRBD1 (6 bases). This CDR3 has 13 residues. V lost 9 bases and J lost 1, with 12 bases in between. CDR1 and CDR2 from the germline V gene are ENHRY and SYGVKD. CDR3 sequence: CAIRQVGQETQYF. DNA for the CDR3: TGTGCCATTCGACAGGTAGGCCAAGAGACCCAGTACTTC.

The chain carries TRBV6-1 and TRBJ1-3; 7 nucleotides align to TRBD1. This CDR3 has 14 amino acids. The V segment lost 2 bases and the J segment 3 bases; nucleotides outside the gene matches: 1. Germline CDR1 and CDR2: MNHNS and SASEGT. The CDR3 protein is CASSEQGGGNTIYF. As DNA, the CDR3 is TGTGCCAGCAGTGAACAGGGGGGTGGAAACACCATATATTTT.

The chain is built from TRBV7-9 and TRBJ2-5; D may match TRBD1 or TRBD2 (5 bases each). Trimming pared 3 bases from V and 7 bases from J, leaving 15 bases between. This CDR3 has 14 amino acids. The V gene's germline CDR1 is SEHNR and CDR2 FQNEAQ (reference sequence). The CDR3 loop is CASSFGPGTATQYF. CDR3 nucleotides: TGTGCCAGCAGCTTCGGACCCGGGACGGCGACCCAGTACTTC.

A single count supports this clone. J is TRBJ1-1 and V is TRBV19; the match to TRBD1 covers 7 bases. This CDR3 is built from 14 residues. Losses at the gene ends were 6 bases for V and 10 bases for J; bases not matched to a gene: 14. Per germline, CDR1 LNHDA and CDR2 SQIVND (reference sequence). The CDR3 DNA is TGTGCCAGTAGGTCACAGGGGTTTCGTCTCGCAGCTTTCTTT. This sequence encodes CASRSQGFRLAAFF.

The chain is built from TRBV7-2 and TRBJ1-6; 8 bases agree with TRBD1. The CDR3 length is 16 residues. Germline V CDR1 and CDR2: SGHTA, FQGNSA. V lost 5 bases, J lost 13 bases, and 16 bases stayed unmatched. CDR3 in DNA: TGTGCCAGCAGCAGCCCTAAACAGGGGGAAAACGGGCCCCTCCACTTT. Translating gives CASSSPKQGENGPLHF.

The rearrangement links TRBV19 to TRBJ2-2; TRBD2 agrees at 11 bases. In germline, CDR1 is LNHDA, CDR2 SQIVND (reference sequence). This CDR3 comprises 16 residues. Germline trimming cut 6 bases from V and 6 bases from J; bases unmatched to any gene: 9. The CDR3 bases are TGTGCCAGTAGATTTAGCGGGAGGGCCTCTGCCGGGGAGCTGTTTTTT. This encodes CASRFSGRASAGELFF. Supplemented by reference TRBV19 and TRBJ2-2, the full variable domain reads DGGITQSPKYLFRKEGQNVTLSCEQNLNHDAMYWYRQDPGQGLRLIYYSQIVNDFQKGDIAEGYSVSREKKESFPLTVTSAQKNPTAFYLCASRFSGRASAGELFFGEGSRLTVL.